The next 11 T cell receptor beta chains were all read from a single sample in a study of neoadjuvant anti-PD-1 for oral cavity cancer (dated by TCRdb to the early 2020s). The time point label corresponds to: after neoadjuvant nivolumab, at surgical resection. Preparation of the library involved the immunoSEQ multiplex PCR assay. Here the immuneACCESS table is served through TCRdb, limited to in-frame sequences with V and J called. Missing clones are a known gap in these copies; in checked studies unresolved V genes cover under half, and the rest lacks a known reason. This sample holds over 65,000 clones; 86% were observed only once. Roughly 3% of the sample lies in the top ten. This sample comprised PBMCs, obtained after nivolumab (anti-PD-1) treatment. These receptors came from a person between 40 and 79 years old with oral cavity squamous cell carcinoma.

J is TRBJ2-1 and V is TRBV7-9, with 8 bases that match TRBD2. Germline-derived CDR1 and CDR2 are SEHNR and FQNEAQ (reference sequence). After removal of 5 bases from V and 6 bases from J, the junction contained 9 bases not matched to a gene. This CDR3 is built from 15 residues. This chain's CDR3 is CASSVTGGAANEQFF. The CDR3, as DNA: TGTGCCAGCAGCGTCACCGGGGGGGCGGCCAATGAGCAGTTCTTC.

The chain joins TRBV10-3 to TRBJ1-2, with D tentatively TRBD1 (6 bases). Germline lookup yields CDR1 ENHRY and CDR2 SYGVKD. V was cut by 6 bases and J by 6 bases, with 14 bases left in between. The CDR3 covers 13 residues. In DNA form, the CDR3 reads TGTGCCATCAGGATCGAGGGGGTGGATGGCTACACCTTC. Translated, it gives CAIRIEGVDGYTF.

The chain links TRBV5-4 to TRBJ1-1, with a tentative D call TRBD1 (6 bases). This CDR3 is 14 amino acids long. Germline V CDR1 and CDR2: SGHNT, YYREEE (reference sequence). Trimming removed 0 bases from V and 8 bases from J, with 14 bases in between. CDR3 nucleotide sequence: TGTGCCAGCAGCTTGGGTCCGGGGGCAACCGAAGCTTTCTTT. It translates to CASSLGPGATEAFF. Combining the CDR3 with reference TRBV5-4 and TRBJ1-1 gives the whole variable domain ETGVTQSPTHLIKTRGQQVTLRCSSQSGHNTVSWYQQALGQGPQFIFQYYREEENGRGNFPPRFSGLQFPNYSSELNVNALELDDSALYLCASSLGPGATEAFFGQGTRLTVV.

The chain links TRBV13 to TRBJ1-4; TRBD1 aligns across 11 bases. The CDR3 covers 16 residues. Germline CDR1 and CDR2: PRHDT and FYEKMQ (reference sequence). With V trimmed by 5 bases and J by 0 bases, 2 bases remained unmatched. The CDR3 coding sequence is TGTGCCAGCAGCCCGGGACAGGGGGCAACTAATGAAAAACTGTTTTTT. It codes for CASSPGQGATNEKLFF.

This clone was picked up one time. The chain employs TRBV5-5 and TRBJ2-1, with TRBD2 identical over 7 bases. CDR3 length equals 14 residues. The V gene end was trimmed by 0 bases and the J gene end by 4 bases; junction bases not matched to a gene: 1. Germline CDR1 is SGHKS and CDR2 is YYEKEE (reference sequence). Here the CDR3 DNA reads TGTGCCAGCAGCTTGGGCGGGGGATACAATGAGCAGTTCTTC. It specifies CASSLGGGYNEQFF.

This chain uses TRBV5-1 with TRBJ2-7, with D possibly being TRBD2 (6 bases). The CDR3 spans 13 residues. Germline V lookup: CDR1 SGHRS, CDR2 YFSETQ. Trimming left V 0 bases short and J 3 bases short, with 7 bases between. The CDR3 coding sequence is TGCGCCAGCAGCTTGGGCGGGGACTACGAGCAGTACTTC. Protein: CASSLGGDYEQYF.

A single count supports this clone. The chain links TRBV5-4 to TRBJ2-7, with D perhaps matching TRBD2 (5 bases). CDR3 length: 13 amino acids. Per the germline V gene, CDR1 is SGHNT and CDR2 is YYREEE (reference sequence). V dropped 4 bases and J dropped 5 bases, with 13 bases sitting between them. The CDR3: CASSPASGNEQYF. CDR3 DNA sequence: TGTGCCAGCAGCCCCGCCTCGGGGAACGAGCAGTACTTC.

V usage is TRBV30 and J usage is TRBJ1-1, with D hard to call. The CDR3 covers 13 residues. Trimming pared 8 bases from V and 1 base from J, leaving 14 bases between. Germline CDR1 is GTSNPN and CDR2 is SVGIG (reference sequence). CDR3 in DNA: TGTGCCCACGAAGCGGCCCGGAACACTGAAGCTTTCTTT. Protein: CAHEAARNTEAFF.

V usage is TRBV2 and J usage is TRBJ2-2; TRBD1 might be the D (6 bases). V lost 11 bases and J 7 bases, leaving 14 bases between the germline ends. CDR1 SNHLY and CDR2 FYNNEI come from the germline V gene. The CDR3 has 12 residues. CDR3 in DNA: TGTGCCTCCGAAGGGGGAAGCGGGGAGCTGTTTTTT. It yields the protein CASEGGSGELFF.

The chain recombines TRBV15 with TRBJ1-4; D is unclear. This CDR3 region has 14 residues. The germline CDR1 and CDR2 sequences are LNHNV and YYDKDF (reference sequence). V lost 0 bases, J lost 6 bases, and 8 bases lay in between. The CDR3: CATSRDVTDEKLFF. CDR3 nucleotide sequence: TGTGCCACCAGCAGAGATGTCACTGATGAAAAACTGTTTTTT.

The chain uses TRBV5-1 and TRBJ1-1; a weak D match, TRBD1 (5 bases). Looked up from germline, CDR1 is SGHRS and CDR2 is YFSETQ. The CDR3 runs 15 residues. The V gene lost 0 bases and the J gene lost 0 bases, with 9 bases spanning the gap. The DNA of the CDR3 is TGCGCCAGCAGCTTGGCCCCACAGGTGAACACTGAAGCTTTCTTT. Translation gives CASSLAPQVNTEAFF.